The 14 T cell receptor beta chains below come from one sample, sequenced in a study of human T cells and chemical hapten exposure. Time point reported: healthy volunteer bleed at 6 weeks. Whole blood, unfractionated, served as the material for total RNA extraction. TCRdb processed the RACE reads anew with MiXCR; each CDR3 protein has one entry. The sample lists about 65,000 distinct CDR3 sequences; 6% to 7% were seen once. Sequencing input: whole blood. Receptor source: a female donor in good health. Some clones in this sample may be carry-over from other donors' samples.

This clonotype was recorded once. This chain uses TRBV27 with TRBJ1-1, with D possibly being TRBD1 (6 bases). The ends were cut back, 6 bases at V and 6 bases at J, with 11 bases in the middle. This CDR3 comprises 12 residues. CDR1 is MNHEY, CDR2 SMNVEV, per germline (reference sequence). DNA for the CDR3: TGTGCCAGCAGCAAACAGGGATCTGAAGCTTTCTTT. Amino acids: CASSKQGSEAFF.

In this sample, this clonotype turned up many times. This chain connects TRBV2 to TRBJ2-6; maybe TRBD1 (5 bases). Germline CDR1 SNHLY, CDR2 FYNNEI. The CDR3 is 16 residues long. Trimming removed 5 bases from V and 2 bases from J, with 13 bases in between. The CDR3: CASSTGFHPGANVLTF. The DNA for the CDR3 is TGTGCCAGCAGTACAGGATTTCATCCTGGGGCCAACGTCCTGACTTTC.

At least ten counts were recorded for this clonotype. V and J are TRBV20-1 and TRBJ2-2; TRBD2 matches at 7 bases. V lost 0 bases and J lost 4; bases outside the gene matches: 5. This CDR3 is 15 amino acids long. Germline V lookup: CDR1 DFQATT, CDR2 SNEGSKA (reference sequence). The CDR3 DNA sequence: TGCAGTGCTAGAGATGGCGGCGGGGGCACCGGGGAGCTGTTTTTT. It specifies CSARDGGGGTGELFF.

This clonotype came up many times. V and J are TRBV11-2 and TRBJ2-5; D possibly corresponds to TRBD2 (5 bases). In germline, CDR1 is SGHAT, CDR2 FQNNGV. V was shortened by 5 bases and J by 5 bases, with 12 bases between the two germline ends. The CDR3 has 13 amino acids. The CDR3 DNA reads TGTGCCAGCAGCCGCCGGGAAGGGGAGACCCAGTACTTC. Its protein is CASSRREGETQYF.

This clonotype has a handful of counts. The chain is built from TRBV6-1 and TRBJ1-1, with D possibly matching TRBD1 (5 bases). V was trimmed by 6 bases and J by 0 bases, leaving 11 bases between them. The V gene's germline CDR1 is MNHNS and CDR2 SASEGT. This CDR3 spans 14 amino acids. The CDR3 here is CASSQGPVNTEAFF. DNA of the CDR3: TGTGCCAGCAGCCAGGGTCCCGTGAACACTGAAGCTTTCTTT.

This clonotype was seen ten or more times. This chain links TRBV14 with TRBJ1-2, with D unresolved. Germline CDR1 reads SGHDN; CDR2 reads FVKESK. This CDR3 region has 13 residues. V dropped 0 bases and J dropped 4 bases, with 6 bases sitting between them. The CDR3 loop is CASSQDRTYGYTF. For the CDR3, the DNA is TGTGCCAGCAGCCAAGACAGGACCTATGGCTACACCTTC.

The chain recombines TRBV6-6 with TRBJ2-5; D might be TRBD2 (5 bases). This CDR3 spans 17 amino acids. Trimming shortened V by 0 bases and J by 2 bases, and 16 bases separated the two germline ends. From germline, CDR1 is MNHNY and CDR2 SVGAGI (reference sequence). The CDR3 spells CASSYSKAPPGQETQYF. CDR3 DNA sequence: TGTGCCAGCAGTTACTCAAAGGCTCCTCCGGGGCAAGAGACCCAGTACTTC.

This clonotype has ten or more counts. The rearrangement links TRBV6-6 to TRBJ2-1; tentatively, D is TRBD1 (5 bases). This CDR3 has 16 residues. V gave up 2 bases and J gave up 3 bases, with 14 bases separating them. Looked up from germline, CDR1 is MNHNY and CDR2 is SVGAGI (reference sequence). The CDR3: CASSYRTTADYNEQFF. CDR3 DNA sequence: TGTGCCAGCAGTTACCGGACAACCGCGGACTACAATGAGCAGTTCTTC.

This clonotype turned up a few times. The CDR3 coding sequence is TGTGCCAGCAGCTTACGTGCTTGGTCCCGGGGCACAGATACGCAGTATTTT. This sequence encodes CASSLRAWSRGTDTQYF. The genes are TRBV5-4 and TRBJ2-3; unclear D gene. The CDR3 is 17 amino acids. V was pared by 2 bases and J by 1 base, with 17 bases between. Germline V gene lookup returns CDR1 SGHNT and CDR2 YYREEE (reference sequence).

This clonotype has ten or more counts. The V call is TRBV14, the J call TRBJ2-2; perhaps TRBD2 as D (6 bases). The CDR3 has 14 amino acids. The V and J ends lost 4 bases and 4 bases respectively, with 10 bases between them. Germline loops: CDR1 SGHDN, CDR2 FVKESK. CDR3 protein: CASSRLAATGELFF. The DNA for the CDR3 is TGTGCCAGCAGCCGGTTAGCGGCCACCGGGGAGCTGTTTTTT.

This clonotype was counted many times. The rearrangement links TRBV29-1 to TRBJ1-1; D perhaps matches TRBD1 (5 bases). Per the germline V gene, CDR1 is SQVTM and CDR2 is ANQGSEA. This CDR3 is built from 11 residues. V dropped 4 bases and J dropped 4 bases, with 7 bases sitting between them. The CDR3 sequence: CSVAGTTEAFF. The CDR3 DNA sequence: TGCAGCGTTGCTGGGACCACTGAAGCTTTCTTT.

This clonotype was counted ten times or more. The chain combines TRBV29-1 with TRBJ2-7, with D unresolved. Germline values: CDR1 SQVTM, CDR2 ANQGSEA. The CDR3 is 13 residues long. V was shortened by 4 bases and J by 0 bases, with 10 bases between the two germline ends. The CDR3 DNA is TGCAGCGTTGGCCCGAGTAGCTCCTACGAGCAGTACTTC. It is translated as CSVGPSSSYEQYF.

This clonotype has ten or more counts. The CDR3 is CASSFRRWTEAFF. The CDR3 DNA sequence: TGTGCCAGCAGTTTTAGGCGTTGGACTGAAGCTTTCTTT. The genes are TRBV12-3 or TRBV12-4 and TRBJ1-1; no definite D call. This CDR3 has 13 residues. V lost 3 bases to trimming and J lost 5 bases, with 10 bases between them.

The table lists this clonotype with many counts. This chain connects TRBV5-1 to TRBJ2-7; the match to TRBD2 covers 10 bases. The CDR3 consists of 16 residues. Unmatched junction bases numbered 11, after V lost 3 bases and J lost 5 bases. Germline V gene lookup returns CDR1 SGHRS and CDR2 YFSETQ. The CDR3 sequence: CASSYRKREGLNEQYF. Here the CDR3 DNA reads TGCGCCAGCAGCTATAGGAAGCGGGAGGGCCTGAACGAGCAGTACTTC. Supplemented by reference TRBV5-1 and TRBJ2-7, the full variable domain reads KAGVTQTPRYLIKTRGQQVTLSCSPISGHRSVSWYQQTPGQGLQFLFEYFSETQRNKGNFPGRFSGRQFSNSRSEMNVSTLELGDSALYLCASSYRKREGLNEQYFGPGTRLTVT.